The next 11 T cell receptor beta chains were all read from a single sample in a study of technical replicates of blood from a handful of donors. Assay: immunoSEQ multiplex PCR; the TCRdb copy retains only in-frame clones and omits some. Counted here are tens of thousands of clones, under 95% occurring once; the ten biggest clones make up approximately 0.25%. The sample taken for sequencing was T cells isolated from PBMCs. The source is a human donor in good health.

This clone occurred a few times. The chain combines TRBV6-1 with TRBJ1-1; D perhaps matches TRBD1 (6 bases). V lost 4 bases to trimming and J lost 4 bases, with 10 bases between them. There are 13 residues in the CDR3. The germline V gene encodes CDR1 MNHNS and CDR2 SASEGT. The chain's CDR3 is CASSVQGGTEAFF. The CDR3 coding sequence is TGTGCCAGCAGTGTACAGGGTGGCACTGAAGCTTTCTTT.

The chain couples TRBV7-6 to TRBJ1-2, with D maybe TRBD1 (6 bases). The CDR3 totals 16 residues. V was clipped by 0 bases and J by 1 base, with 12 bases between them. CDR1 is SGHVS, CDR2 FNYEAQ, per germline. The CDR3 spells CASSLATWTDNYGYTF. CDR3 in DNA: TGTGCCAGCAGCTTAGCAACTTGGACAGATAACTATGGCTACACCTTC.

The genes are TRBV6-5 and TRBJ2-5; D is perhaps TRBD1 (6 bases). Germline values: CDR1 MNHEY, CDR2 SVGAGI. V lost 6 bases to trimming and J lost 5 bases, with 13 bases between them. The CDR3 length is 13 residues. The CDR3 DNA reads TGTGCCAGCAGCCGGACAGTTGCGGAGACCCAGTACTTC. As protein: CASSRTVAETQYF.

This rearrangement joins TRBV27 to TRBJ1-1; D is undetermined. Looked up from germline, CDR1 is MNHEY and CDR2 is SMNVEV (reference sequence). V dropped 5 bases and J dropped 1 base, with 11 bases sitting between them. The CDR3 has 14 residues. DNA for the CDR3: TGTGCCAGCAGTCCCAAGGCAGGGAACACTGAAGCTTTCTTT. Amino acid sequence: CASSPKAGNTEAFF.

The CDR3 is CASSDTGNEKLFF. DNA of the CDR3: TGTGCCAGCAGTGATACCGGGAATGAAAAACTGTTTTTT. This chain joins TRBV2 and TRBJ1-4, with D hard to call. The germline V and J ends were trimmed by 3 bases and 5 bases, with 7 bases remaining between them. Germline CDR1 SNHLY, CDR2 FYNNEI. The CDR3 loop spans 13 amino acids. The full variable domain, rest sourced from reference TRBV2 and TRBJ1-4, is EPEVTQTPSHQVTQMGQEVILRCVPISNHLYFYWYRQILGQKVEFLVSFYNNEISEKSEIFDDQFSVERPDGSNFTLKIRSTKLEDSAMYFCASSDTGNEKLFFGSGTQLSVL.

This clone was seen a single time. The V and J genes are TRBV15 and TRBJ2-7; 10 bases are a match to TRBD1. Germline V gene data show CDR1 as LNHNV and CDR2 as YYDKDF (reference sequence). V trimming: 0 bases; J trimming: 4 bases; junction bases outside the gene matches: 3. The CDR3 is 15 residues long. The CDR3 DNA follows: TGTGCCACCAGCAGAGAGGGGACAGGGGCGTACGAGCAGTACTTC. The encoded protein is CATSREGTGAYEQYF.

Comments on this clone: A read error may account for a junction end that differs from germline. This chain joins TRBV2 and TRBJ2-7, with a weak D call TRBD1 (6 bases). The CDR3 runs to 15 residues. Germline-derived CDR1 and CDR2 are SNHLY and FYNNEI. The CDR3 spells CASNEHPRGVDEQYF. CDR3 nucleotides: TGTGCCAGCAATGAACACCCCAGGGGAGTGGACGAGCAGTACTTC. Full variable domain (rest looked up from reference TRBV2 and TRBJ2-7): EPEVTQTPSHQVTQMGQEVILRCVPISNHLYFYWYRQILGQKVEFLVSFYNNEISEKSEIFDDQFSVERPDGSNFTLKIRSTKLEDSAMYFCASNEHPRGVDEQYFGPGTRLTVT.

The CDR3 sequence is CATSREGTGGREYF. CDR3 sequence (DNA): TGTGCCACCAGCAGAGAGGGGACAGGGGGACGAGAGTACTTC. This chain connects TRBV15 to TRBJ2-7; 11 bases map to TRBD1. Germline-derived CDR1 and CDR2 are LNHNV and YYDKDF (reference sequence). This CDR3 is built from 14 residues. J lost 11 bases, V lost 0 bases, and 6 bases had no gene match.

J is TRBJ1-2 and V is TRBV5-6; no definite D call. V was shortened by 5 bases and J by 4 bases, with 12 bases between the two germline ends. Germline V CDR1 and CDR2: SGHDT, YYEEEE. The CDR3 covers 13 residues. In nucleotides, the CDR3 is TGTGCCAGCAGTGCCGACTGGTCCTATGGCTACACCTTC. It translates to CASSADWSYGYTF.

The chain carries TRBV7-9 and TRBJ1-1; D is uncertain. The germline gives CDR1 SEHNR, CDR2 FQNEAQ (reference sequence). The CDR3 is 11 residues long. The germline V and J ends were trimmed by 7 bases and 0 bases, with 3 bases remaining between them. CDR3 nucleotides: TGTGCCAGCACCATGAACACTGAAGCTTTCTTT. Translation gives CASTMNTEAFF.

The rearrangement uses TRBV4-1 and TRBJ1-2; 9 positions agree with TRBD1. The germline gives CDR1 MGHRA, CDR2 YSYEKL. The CDR3 is made up of 16 amino acids. J lost 6 bases, V lost 1 base, and 9 bases had no gene match. CDR3 nucleotides: TGCGCCAGCAGCCAAGGAGCCCTATGGACAGGGGATGGCTACACCTTC. Its protein product is CASSQGALWTGDGYTF.